This TCR beta chain was recovered during a study of shared clonotypes between healthy human individuals. Findings and limits, study-wide: The sampled material consisted only of blood, and tissue repertoires are likely to differ.

This CDR3 contains 11 residues. CDR1 is DFQATT, CDR2 SNEGSKA, per germline (reference sequence). This clone was counted only a few times. Antigen specificity is unknown. Execution of the assay was at deep level. Genomic DNA from each subset was divided evenly over several immunoSEQ plates. Clones were read by immunoSEQ multiplex PCR, and TCRdb kept only the in-frame ones, dropping some. Here the sample spans about 490,000 clones, 76% being singletons. The V and J genes are TRBV20-1 and TRBJ2-7, with D possibly being TRBD2 (6 bases). The TCR originated in a middle-aged woman in good health. Some clones in this sample may be carry-over from other donors' samples. Sequencing was performed on PBMCs. CDR3 sequence: CSLREWDEQYF. The CDR3 bases are TGCAGCCTCCGGGAGTGGGACGAGCAGTACTTC.